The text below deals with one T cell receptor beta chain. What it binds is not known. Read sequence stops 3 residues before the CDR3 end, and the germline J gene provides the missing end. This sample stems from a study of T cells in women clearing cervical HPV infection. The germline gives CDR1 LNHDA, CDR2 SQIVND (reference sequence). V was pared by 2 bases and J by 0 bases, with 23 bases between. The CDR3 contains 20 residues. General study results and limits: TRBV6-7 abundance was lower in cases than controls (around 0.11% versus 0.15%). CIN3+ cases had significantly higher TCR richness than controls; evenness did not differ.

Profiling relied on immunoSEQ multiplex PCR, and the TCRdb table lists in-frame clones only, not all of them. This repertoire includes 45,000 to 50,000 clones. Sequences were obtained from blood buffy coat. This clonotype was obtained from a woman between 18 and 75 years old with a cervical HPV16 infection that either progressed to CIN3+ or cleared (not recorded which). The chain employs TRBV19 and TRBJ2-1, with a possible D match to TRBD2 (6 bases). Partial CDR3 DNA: TGTGCCAGTAGTATAAGGGGACTCTCATCGGTTAGGGCCTCCTACAATGAG. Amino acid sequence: CASSIRGLSSVRASYNE. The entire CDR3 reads CASSIRGLSSVRASYNEQFF.